Presented here are 5 T cell receptor beta chains from one specimen sequenced in a study of T cells in Graves' hyperthyroidism and ophthalmopathy (dated by TCRdb to between 2017 and 2020). Libraries came from multiplex PCR. The run used an Illumina HiSeq 2000. The TCR beta CDR3 regions were amplified from the RNA transcripts. A first-round RT-PCR of the TCR CDR3 used the HTBI primer set with the Qiagen OneStep RT-PCR kit. The raw public data were reprocessed by TCRdb itself: fastp quality trimming at Q25, MiXCR clonotype calling, in-frame beta chains only. Rows merge per CDR3 protein into single entries with the most common DNA and genes. The sample includes about 760,000 distinct CDR3 sequences, with around a third observed a single time. Less than 35% of the sample is in the top ten clones. Sequences were obtained from blood. All receptors come from a woman between 40 and 50 years old with Graves' hyperthyroidism.

The chain employs TRBV10-3 and TRBJ1-1; 9 bases map to TRBD1. The V gene end was trimmed by 7 bases and the J gene end by 2 bases; junction bases not matched to a gene: 8. This CDR3 contains 15 residues. In germline, CDR1 is ENHRY, CDR2 SYGVKD. CDR3: CAINGQGRLNTEAFF. The DNA for the CDR3 is TGTGCCATCAACGGACAGGGGAGGCTAAACACTGAAGCTTTCTTT.

V usage is TRBV2 and J usage is TRBJ1-1; D might be TRBD1 (6 bases). The CDR3 totals 15 residues. Germline CDR1 is SNHLY and CDR2 is FYNNEI. V lost 5 bases and J lost 4, with 17 bases in between. The CDR3 sequence: CASSLLWTAGTEAFF. CDR3 DNA: TGTGCCAGCAGTCTCCTTTGGACAGCGGGCACTGAAGCTTTCTTT.

This clonotype has ten or more counts. The chain has TRBV7-3 and TRBJ1-1, with a possible D match to TRBD1 (5 bases). The ends were cut back, 5 bases at V and 7 bases at J, with 17 bases in the middle. There are 14 residues in the CDR3. Germline V lookup: CDR1 SGHTA, CDR2 FQGTGA. The CDR3 spells CASSQGRGAGEAFF. In DNA form, the CDR3 reads TGTGCCAGCAGCCAAGGGAGGGGCGCGGGTGAAGCTTTCTTT.

This clonotype was recorded many times. The chain recombines TRBV7-8 with TRBJ1-1; D uncertain. Germline CDR1 is SGHVS and CDR2 is FQNEAQ. The V gene lost 5 bases and the J gene lost 10 bases, with 17 bases spanning the gap. The CDR3 loop spans 13 amino acids. The chain's CDR3 is CASSRRTQSTAFF. Written as DNA, the CDR3 is TGTGCCAGCAGCCGCCGGACCCAGTCTACAGCTTTCTTT.

The genes are TRBV13 and TRBJ2-5; the match to TRBD2 covers 12 bases. Trimming at V came to 0 bases and at J to 1 base, leaving 3 bases not matched to a gene. The V gene's germline CDR1 is PRHDT and CDR2 FYEKMQ (reference sequence). This CDR3 has 17 residues. The CDR3 sequence is CASSLGTSGSLQETQYF. CDR3 bases: TGTGCCAGCAGCTTAGGGACTAGCGGGAGTCTCCAAGAGACCCAGTACTTC. The complete variable domain, with remaining parts taken from reference TRBV13 and TRBJ2-5, reads AAGVIQSPRHLIKEKRETATLKCYPIPRHDTVYWYQQGPGQDPQFLISFYEKMQSDKGSIPDRFSAQQFSDYHSELNMSSLELGDSALYFCASSLGTSGSLQETQYFGPGTRLLVL.